The clone carrying this T cell receptor (beta chain) was detected once. The antigen remains unidentified. CDR1 is ENHRY, CDR2 SYGVKD, per germline. There are 13 residues in the CDR3. Trimming stripped 2 bases from V and 4 bases from J, with 5 bases between. The data were taken from a study of OX40 agonist ivuxolimab in advanced cancers. Across the whole study: Prior anti-PD-1, anti-PD-L1 or anti-CTLA-4 therapy did not bar entry, and about 38% had some.

Study-level results: The work left the antigen specificity of expanded peripheral T cells undetermined.

Repertoires were generated with immunoSEQ multiplex PCR, while TCRdb's copy carries only in-frame clones and drops some. The table has about 90,000 clones, roughly 90% seen once. The material sequenced was CD4+ or CD8+ T cells sorted from blood, taken in a trial of the OX40 agonist ivuxolimab. The chain uses TRBV10-3 and TRBJ2-2; D call uncertain. This clonotype was obtained from an adult with an advanced solid tumor such as melanoma, head and neck, liver or kidney cancer. CDR3 in DNA: TGTGCCATCAGTGAGCAGGCCACCGGGGAGCTGTTTTTT. This translates into CAISEQATGELFF.